This T cell receptor (beta chain) was captured in a study of Graves' ophthalmopathy and Graves' hyperthyroidism (dated by TCRdb to between 2018 and 2020). Concerning the study at large: Peripheral blood was collected at initial diagnosis, prior to any treatment. In total, around 140 blood samples were TCR-sequenced: 40 to 45 ophthalmopathy, 75 hyperthyroidism and roughly 17 hyperthyroidism-to-ophthalmopathy patients. For independent validation, a separate cohort was made up of 18 hyperthyroidism patients plus 17 patients who later progressed from hyperthyroidism to ophthalmopathy. To explore V-J signatures distinguishing ophthalmopathy from hyperthyroidism, a discovery set of 100 patients (roughly 42 ophthalmopathy, some 57 stable hyperthyroidism) was enrolled. The study used TCR beta repertoire signatures to distinguish Graves' ophthalmopathy from Graves' hyperthyroidism and to predict progression to ophthalmopathy. In five or six hyperthyroidism patients, the T-cell repertoires found in thyroid tissue were compared with those found in blood. Following sampling, methimazole starting at 30 mg daily was administered to hyperthyroidism patients, and high-dose intravenous methylprednisolone was administered to ophthalmopathy patients. The investigation overall reported the following: Among expanded thyroid clonotypes with frequency above 0.001, most also showed up in blood, which suggests that blood repertoires may reflect the thyroid immune response. No statistical method was used to predetermine the sample size, and group allocation was not hidden from the investigators. In cross-validation, the 13-signature model distinguished ophthalmopathy from stable hyperthyroidism with about 89% sensitivity and 81.08% specificity, while in the test set the corresponding values were about 80% and 75%. In validation, the model predicted ophthalmopathy progression with about 70% sensitivity and roughly 72% specificity; some 13 predicted patients were CT-confirmed with GO in a median of around 6.5 months.

This clonotype was seen ten or more times. What antigen it recognizes has not been identified. There are no base qualities to consult, and no much larger clone falls within one base. Hyperthyroidism was considered stable if no progression to ophthalmopathy occurred within 18 months of follow-up. The hyperthyroidism patients were 18 to 65 years old and newly diagnosed, with a disease duration of less than 2 months. Anyone with other autoimmune diseases, uncontrolled infections, pregnancy or lactation was excluded from the study. Clinical symptoms, serum thyroxine, TRAb, thyroid ultrasound and orbital computed tomography formed the basis of the diagnosis. Ficoll-Paque density gradient centrifugation was used to isolate PBMCs from about 9.4 ml of fresh peripheral blood. Total RNA was extracted with Trizol reagent and quality-checked on an Agilent 2100 Bioanalyzer. For repertoire sequencing, TCR beta CDR3 regions were amplified from RNA transcripts. A first-round RT-PCR used HTBI primers with the Qiagen OneStep RT-PCR kit, followed by a second-round multiplex PCR, size selection and purification. Libraries were sequenced paired-end with 100 bp reads on an Illumina HiSeq2000. The authors processed their data as follows. SOAPnuke was used for read processing, and reads with adapters, uncalled bases, a mean Phred below 15, or no exact constant-primer or identifier match were discarded. COPE v1.2.5 was used to merge high-quality paired reads. Each unique nucleotide sequence was defined as a clonotype, and clonotypes were aligned to IMGT TRB V, D and J references with MiTCR v1.1. The analysis was limited to V-J combinations with a frequency above 0.0001, which together covered 99.2% of repertoires. For each V-J combination, a TCR clonal expansion and chaos score was defined as the ratio of F50 clonal expansion to chaos observed in the TCRdist matrix. Welch's t-statistics and random forest were used to reduce the features to some 13 V-J combinations, which were then used as input to a naive Bayes classifier. Thyroid-blood repertoire similarity was quantified with the Morisita-Horn index. TCRdb handled the public reads itself, with Q25 trimming in fastp and clone calling in MiXCR, and kept productive beta chains. One record per CDR3 amino acid sequence lists the most common genes and DNA. The V and J calls shown here were made by TCRdb, not taken from the authors' results. The sample table records a few hundred thousand distinct CDR3 sequences; about 18% of these occur just once. The ten largest clones add up to roughly 2.4% of the sample.

From the cysteine through the phenylalanine, the CDR3 covers 13 amino acids. The entry retains the CDR3 DNA only, 39 bases that are in frame from base 1. V loses 7 bases, J loses 4 bases, and the germline ends lie 13 bases apart. The germline V gene provides CDR1 SNHLY and CDR2 FYNNEI. This sequence was found in an adult woman with stable Graves' hyperthyroidism. Input material: peripheral blood. This chain joins TRBV2 to TRBJ1-1, with TRBD1 as a weak D call on 5 bases. CDR3 reads: CASIRGEGTEAFF. The DNA is as follows: TGTGCCAGCATTAGGGGTGAGGGCACTGAAGCTTTCTTT.